A selection of T cell receptor beta chains follows, all from one sample in a study of T cell clonotyping in hematopoietic cell transplantation. TCRdb's copy holds only in-frame clones and misses some; the assay was immunoSEQ multiplex PCR. The sample comprises about 41,000 clones, 85% of which are singletons, and approximately 2.8% rests with the top ten. The source was peripheral blood mononuclear cells, collected before stem cell transplant. The receptors originated from a man in his fifties or sixties with acute myeloid leukemia. Some clones in this sample may be carry-over from other donors' samples. The conserved cysteine and the conserved F or W are not part of the CDR3 here. The D gene is left open where the match is weak. Expanded clones are given a class, and other clones once, few, many or no size at all.

.,.,TRBJ2-5,TRBV9,ASSGRSGVGGTQY
.,.,TRBJ1-2,TRBV4-2,ASSQRPGTPRA
.,.,TRBJ2-7,TRBV4-3,ASSRVKGGSYEQY
TRBD2,.,TRBJ2-2,TRBV7-3,ASTPNGGDNTGELF
.,.,TRBJ2-2,TRBV9,ASSAQPKVSTGELF
.,.,TRBJ1-4,TRBV28,ASKASRLEKLF
TRBD2,.,TRBJ2-1,TRBV4-3,ASSQGPEKRGSYNEQF
TRBD2,.,TRBJ2-2,TRBV7-7,ASRLAENTGELF
.,.,TRBJ1-3,TRBV29-1,SLFWCSGNTIY
.,.,TRBJ2-7,TRBV7-6,ASSSPDGPEQY
.,.,TRBJ1-1,TRBV19,ASSRRQVWDTEAF
.,.,TRBJ1-6,TRBV7-9,ASSYSNSPLH
TRBD2,.,TRBJ2-7,TRBV27,ASYGRTDEQY
.,.,TRBJ2-7,TRBV11-2,ASSPHRREQY
TRBD2,.,TRBJ2-3,TRBV5-1,ASSWTRRGAAGGTDTQY
TRBD1,.,TRBJ1-5,TRBV6-6,ASSTGAGNQPQH
TRBD2,.,TRBJ2-7,TRBV6-5,ASSLSGGVPYEQY
.,.,TRBJ2-4,TRBV5-4,ASSLAPHRQRLAKNIQY
.,.,TRBJ1-6,TRBV7-3,ASSRESRDNSPLH
TRBD1,.,TRBJ1-5,TRBV7-2,ASSLGGQGLYSNQPQH
TRBD2,once,TRBJ2-1,TRBV29-1,SGAGTSYNEQF
TRBD1,.,TRBJ1-2,TRBV11-2,ASSLTGAGYGYT
.,.,TRBJ2-2,TRBV2,ASSDGGAPTGELF
.,.,TRBJ1-1,TRBV6-5,ASSLTVNTEAF
.,.,TRBJ2-2,TRBV6-4,ASSDFTTGELF
.,.,TRBJ2-3,TRBV2,AIPGVLTDTQY
.,.,TRBJ2-1,TRBV7-3,ASSASGTLYNEQF
TRBD1,.,TRBJ1-1,TRBV30,AWQQGATTEAF
TRBD1,.,TRBJ1-4,TRBV5-1,ASSLVGDRSYNEKLF
.,.,TRBJ1-6,TRBV28,ASTILAKQYSPLH
.,.,TRBJ1-1,TRBV4-2,ASSQVSRSMNTEAF
TRBD1,once,TRBJ1-1,TRBV29-1,SVEDWDSKAF
.,.,TRBJ1-4,TRBV27,ASSLSGQWEKLF
.,.,TRBJ1-2,TRBV11-3,ASSPFSDSYGYT
.,.,TRBJ2-5,TRBV2,ASSRTGGGETQY
TRBD1,.,TRBJ2-7,TRBV28,ASSVPGQGIEEQY
.,.,TRBJ1-5,TRBV28,ASRGKFGSTFGQPQH
.,.,TRBJ2-7,TRBV5-4,ASSLYLEGYEQY
.,.,TRBJ1-5,TRBV27,ASSWGINQPQH
TRBD1,.,TRBJ1-2,TRBV11-2,ASSLGGTGAFGYT
TRBD2,.,TRBJ2-5,TRBV30,AWSVGGTQETQY
.,.,TRBJ1-2,TRBV7-2,ASSLASVPGYT